The 4 T cell receptor beta chains below all came from one sample that was sequenced in a study of glioma-infiltrating T cells after dendritic cell vaccination. The protocol was immunoSEQ multiplex PCR, while the TCRdb copy is restricted to in-frame clones and leaves out a portion. The repertoire holds about 99,000 clones, with 80% as singletons. Time point defined: after dendritic cell vaccination, including at tumor progression/relapse. The sample consisted of blood, taken after dendritic cell vaccination. All receptors derive from a human donor with glioblastoma.

A remark on this clone: The same CDR3 also results from other DNA sequences found in this sample. The chain links TRBV15 to TRBJ2-6; 11 bases fit TRBD1. Germline V CDR1 and CDR2: LNHNV, YYDKDF (reference sequence). The CDR3 has 15 residues. After removal of 8 bases from V and 2 bases from J, the junction contained 2 bases not matched to a gene. The CDR3 region is CATGTGGTGANVLTF. The CDR3 nucleotides read TGTGCCACCGGGACAGGGGGAACTGGGGCCAACGTCCTGACTTTC.

The chain carries TRBV10-1 and TRBJ2-2, with D possibly matching TRBD2 (5 bases). The germline CDR1 and CDR2 sequences are WNHNN and SYGVQD (reference sequence). Trimming removed 0 bases at V and 5 bases at J, with 10 bases between. The CDR3 length is 15 residues. The CDR3 DNA is TGCGCCAGCAGTGAGTCTGTAGGAGGAACCGGGGAGCTGTTTTTT. It translates to CASSESVGGTGELFF.

This chain joins TRBV5-1 and TRBJ2-7; 8 bases fit TRBD1. The CDR3 consists of 15 residues. The V gene end was trimmed by 0 bases and the J gene end by 11 bases; junction bases not matched to a gene: 13. Germline V gene lookup returns CDR1 SGHRS and CDR2 YFSETQ. As DNA, the CDR3 is TGCGCCAGCAGCTTGGGCGCCGGGACAGGTCGCCGAAAGTACTTC. It specifies CASSLGAGTGRRKYF.

The CDR3: CASRDRGTGANVLTF. As DNA, the CDR3 is TGTGCCAGTAGGGACAGGGGAACCGGGGCCAACGTCCTGACTTTC. This chain joins TRBV19 and TRBJ2-6; TRBD1 agrees at 9 bases. There are 15 residues in the CDR3. In germline, CDR1 is LNHDA, CDR2 SQIVND (reference sequence). With V trimmed by 6 bases and J by 4 bases, 4 bases remained unmatched.